Presented here are 9 T cell receptor beta chains from one specimen sequenced in a study of shared clonotypes between healthy human individuals. The table came from immunoSEQ multiplex PCR; TCRdb's copy has only in-frame clones and leaves some out. The data hold under 1,900,000 clones, with roughly 98.5% observed a single time. Source material: naive CD4+ T cells sorted from blood. The subset is: CD45RA+ positively selected. These receptors were taken from a man aged 25-45 years in good health.

V gene TRBV5-1 combines with J gene TRBJ2-7, with 7 bases that match TRBD1. Losses at the gene ends were 2 bases for V and 6 bases for J; bases not matched to a gene: 11. This CDR3 is built from 15 residues. From germline, CDR1 is SGHRS and CDR2 YFSETQ. The chain's CDR3 is CASSFDSGGRGEQYF. The CDR3 DNA sequence: TGCGCCAGCAGCTTCGACTCAGGGGGAAGGGGCGAGCAGTACTTC.

The genes are TRBV18 and TRBJ2-7, with D perhaps being TRBD1 or TRBD2 (5 bases each). V lost 4 bases, J lost 4 bases, and 17 bases lay in between. The length of the CDR3 is 15 residues. Germline assignment: CDR1 KGHSH and CDR2 LQKENI. CDR3 sequence (DNA): TGTGCCAGCTCACTTCCAGGGCATCGGGGTTACGAGCAGTACTTC. Translating it yields CASSLPGHRGYEQYF.

CDR3 region: CASSRTSANYEQYF. CDR3 nucleotides: TGTGCCAGCAGTAGGACTAGCGCCAACTACGAGCAGTACTTC. The rearrangement joins TRBV7-2 to TRBJ2-7; 9 bases line up with TRBD2. V was clipped by 6 bases and J by 3 bases; unmatched bases: 6. Germline V gene data show CDR1 as SGHTA and CDR2 as FQGNSA. This CDR3 comprises 14 residues.

J is TRBJ2-1 and V is TRBV4-1, with no clear D. This CDR3 contains 11 residues. The V end lost 2 bases, the J end lost 12 bases, and 8 bases lay between the germline ends. Germline values: CDR1 MGHRA, CDR2 YSYEKL. CDR3 residues: CASSQRLTQFF. CDR3 nucleotides: TGCGCCAGCAGCCAAAGGCTTACGCAGTTCTTC.

The chain employs TRBV2 and TRBJ2-7; TRBD1 agrees at 8 bases. CDR3 length: 14 amino acids. CDR1 is SNHLY, CDR2 FYNNEI, per germline. The junction had 7 bases not matched to a gene; V was cut back by 6 bases and J by 3 bases. CDR3 in DNA: TGTGCCAGCAGCAAAGGGACAGGTTACTACGAGCAGTACTTC. Residues: CASSKGTGYYEQYF.

The V call is TRBV15, the J call TRBJ2-2, with unresolved D. Germline CDR1 is LNHNV and CDR2 is YYDKDF (reference sequence). CDR3 size: 14 residues. Trimming cost V 0 bases and J 6 bases, with 8 bases left between them. The CDR3 protein is CATSRDIFSGELFF. CDR3 DNA: TGTGCCACCAGCAGAGACATATTTTCCGGGGAGCTGTTTTTT.

J is TRBJ2-6 and V is TRBV2; D might be TRBD2 (6 bases). The CDR3 extends over 16 amino acids. V dropped 2 bases and J dropped 2 bases, with 10 bases sitting between them. The germline V gene has CDR1 SNHLY and CDR2 FYNNEI. The CDR3 coding sequence is TGTGCCAGCAGTGAACAATGGAGGGCTGGGGCCAACGTCCTGACTTTC. Translated, it gives CASSEQWRAGANVLTF.

V gene TRBV19 combines with J gene TRBJ2-7; no clear D. CDR3 length equals 15 residues. Trimming pared 6 bases from V and 2 bases from J, leaving 17 bases between. Looked up from germline, CDR1 is LNHDA and CDR2 is SQIVND (reference sequence). The CDR3 DNA sequence: TGTGCCAGTAGCCTATCCGGGCGGCAAGCCTACGAGCAGTACTTC. Protein sequence: CASSLSGRQAYEQYF.

This chain joins TRBV19 and TRBJ2-2; tentative D call: TRBD2 (6 bases). Germline loops: CDR1 LNHDA, CDR2 SQIVND (reference sequence). The CDR3 length is 15 residues. Trimming pared 8 bases from V and 1 base from J, leaving 14 bases between. The CDR3: CASSPTGVNTGELFF. Here the CDR3 DNA reads TGTGCCAGTTCCCCGACGGGAGTGAACACCGGGGAGCTGTTTTTT.